This paragraph covers one T cell receptor beta chain sequence. No antigen is known for it. These data originate in a study of CD8 T cells in Susac syndrome. Study observations and caveats: An acknowledgment was made by the study that its TCR sequencing and HLA analysis involved relatively few individuals.

The RNA input was about 0.45 to 1 ug, and it was reverse transcribed with random hexamers. The method of amplification for TCR beta CDR3 was immunoSEQ multiplex PCR, covering 54 Vbeta and 13 Jbeta. TCRdb fed the immunoSEQ multiplex PCR reads into MiXCR, producing one record per CDR3 protein. The sample has more than 65,000 distinct CDR3 sequences, over 90% seen once; the top ten hold roughly 0.24%. It was healthy donors who served as the controls, matched for age and sex. The receptor was isolated from a human donor in good health. Sequenced sample: CD8+ T cells from PBMCs.

The CDR3 DNA is TGTGCCAGCAGCTTGCACTGGGATAGCAATCAGCCCCAGCATTTT. Its translation is CASSLHWDSNQPQHF. The chain joins TRBV27 to TRBJ1-5; D not resolved. CDR3 length: 15 residues. Trimming left V 6 bases short and J 0 bases short, with 12 bases between. Germline assignment: CDR1 MNHEY and CDR2 SMNVEV (reference sequence).